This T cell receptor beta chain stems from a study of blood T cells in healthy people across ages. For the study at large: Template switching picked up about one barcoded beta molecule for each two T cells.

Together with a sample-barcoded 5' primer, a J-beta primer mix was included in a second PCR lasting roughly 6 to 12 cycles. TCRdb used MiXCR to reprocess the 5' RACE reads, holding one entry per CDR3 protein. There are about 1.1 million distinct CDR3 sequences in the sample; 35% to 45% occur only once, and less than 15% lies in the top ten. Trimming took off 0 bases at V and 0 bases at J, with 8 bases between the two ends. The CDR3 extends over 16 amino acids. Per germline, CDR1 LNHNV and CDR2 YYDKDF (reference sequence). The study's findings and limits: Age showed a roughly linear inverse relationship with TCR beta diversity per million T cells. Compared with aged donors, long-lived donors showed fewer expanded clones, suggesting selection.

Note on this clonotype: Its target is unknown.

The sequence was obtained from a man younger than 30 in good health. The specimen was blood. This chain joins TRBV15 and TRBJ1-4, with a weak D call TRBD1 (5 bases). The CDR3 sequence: CATSRDGAATNEKLFF. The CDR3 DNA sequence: TGTGCCACCAGCAGAGATGGGGCGGCAACTAATGAAAAACTGTTTTTT.